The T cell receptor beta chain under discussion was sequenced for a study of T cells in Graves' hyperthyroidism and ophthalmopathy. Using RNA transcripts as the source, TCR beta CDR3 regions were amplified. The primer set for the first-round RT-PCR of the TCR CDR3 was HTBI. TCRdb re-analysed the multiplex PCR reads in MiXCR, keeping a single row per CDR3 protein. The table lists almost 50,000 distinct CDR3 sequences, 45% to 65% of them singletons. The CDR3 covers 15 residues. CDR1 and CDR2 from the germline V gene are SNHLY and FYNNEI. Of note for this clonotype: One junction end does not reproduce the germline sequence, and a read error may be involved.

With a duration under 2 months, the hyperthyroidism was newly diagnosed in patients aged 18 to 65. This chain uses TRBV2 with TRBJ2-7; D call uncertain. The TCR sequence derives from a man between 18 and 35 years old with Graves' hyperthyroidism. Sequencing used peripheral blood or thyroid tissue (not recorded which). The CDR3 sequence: CASSDPATYSYERYF. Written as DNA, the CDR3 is TGCGCCAGCAGTGATCCAGCGACTTACTCCTACGAGCGGTACTTC.